This is a list of T cell receptor beta chains from one sample in a study of T cells after yellow fever vaccination. TCRdb reprocessed the 5' RACE reads via MiXCR and lists one record per CDR3 protein. The sample comprises some 600,000 distinct CDR3 sequences, over 9% of which are singletons, and approximately 15% rests with the top ten. The starting material was PBMCs, obtained on the day of the yellow fever booster vaccination. The source is a man younger than 45 who received the YFV17D yellow fever vaccine. Each CDR3 is given with its conserved first and last residue. A D gene is named only where the DNA matches it firmly. The listing skips clone size in some rows; elsewhere it reads once, few, many or a size class.

>.|TRBV20-1|TRBJ1-5|14|.
CSASKGPSNQPQHF
TGCAGTGCTTCAAAGGGGCCTAGCAATCAGCCCCAGCATTTT
>.|TRBV6-5|TRBJ1-5|14|.
CASSYQGPGQPQHF
TGTGCCAGCAGTTACCAGGGCCCGGGGCAGCCCCAGCATTTT
>TRBD1|TRBV29-1|TRBJ1-2|12|few
CSVLDRGYGYTF
TGCAGCGTTCTGGACAGGGGCTATGGCTACACCTTC
>.|TRBV29-1|TRBJ2-7|12|.
CSVDEETYEQYF
TGCAGCGTTGATGAGGAAACCTACGAGCAGTACTTC
>.|TRBV20-1|TRBJ1-6|16|many
CSARVPTATENSPLHF
TGCAGTGCTAGAGTCCCTACGGCCACCGAGAATTCACCCCTCCACTTT
>TRBD2|TRBV7-9|TRBJ2-3|16|.
CASSPQGLAPTDTQYF
TGTGCCAGCAGTCCTCAGGGACTAGCGCCCACAGATACGCAGTATTTT
>TRBD1|TRBV24-1|TRBJ2-3|15|few
CATSDPTGDGDTQYF
TGTGCCACCAGTGACCCGACAGGGGATGGAGATACGCAGTATTTT
>.|TRBV7-2|TRBJ2-5|13|few
CASSPGMKETQYF
TGTGCCAGCAGTCCCGGGATGAAAGAGACCCAGTACTTC
>.|TRBV7-2|TRBJ2-3|15|.
CASSSSAGGTDTQYF
TGTGCCAGCAGCTCCTCAGCGGGTGGCACAGATACGCAGTATTTT
>TRBD2|TRBV7-8|TRBJ2-1|17|many
CASSSTGLAGVTHEQFF
TGTGCCAGCAGCTCTACCGGACTAGCGGGAGTAACACATGAGCAGTTCTTC
>.|TRBV7-9|TRBJ2-1|17|.
CASSLGWQGSSYNEQFF
TGTGCCAGCAGCTTAGGGTGGCAGGGGAGCTCCTACAATGAGCAGTTCTTC
>.|TRBV10-3|TRBJ2-6|13|.
CAILGAGANVLTF
TGTGCCATTCTCGGGGCTGGGGCCAACGTCCTGACTTTC
>TRBD2|TRBV5-5|TRBJ2-1|13|.
CASSGGGVGEQFF
TGTGCCAGCAGCGGGGGAGGGGTGGGCGAGCAGTTCTTC
>TRBD1|TRBV2|TRBJ2-2|14|few
CASRDRGHDGELFF
TGTGCCAGCAGGGACAGGGGGCATGACGGGGAGCTGTTTTTT
>TRBD2|TRBV19|TRBJ2-2|16|.
CASSSWTSLNTGELFF
TGTGCCAGTAGTTCTTGGACTAGCTTAAACACCGGGGAGCTGTTTTTT
>.|TRBV6-1|TRBJ1-1|14|few
CASTPGHSIPEAFF
TGTGCCAGCACCCCGGGACATTCGATCCCTGAAGCTTTCTTT
>TRBD2|TRBV10-1|TRBJ2-1|13|once
CASGGRAKYEQFF
TGCGCCAGCGGCGGGAGGGCCAAGTATGAGCAGTTCTTC
>TRBD1|TRBV6-1|TRBJ1-5|13|few
CASSRQGAQPQHF
TGTGCCAGCAGCCGACAGGGTGCTCAGCCCCAGCATTTT
>.|TRBV5-1|TRBJ1-6|13|few
CASSFRDNSPLHF
TGCGCCAGCAGCTTCAGGGATAATTCACCCCTCCACTTT
>.|TRBV7-9|TRBJ2-1|14|.
CASTMGGGYNEQFF
TGTGCCAGCACCATGGGCGGCGGATACAATGAGCAGTTCTTC
>.|TRBV6-1|TRBJ1-5|13|.
CASIDTAGQPQHF
TGTGCCAGCATCGATACAGCGGGGCAGCCCCAGCATTTT
>.|TRBV25-1|TRBJ2-7|11|many
CASRLGFEQYF
TGTGCCAGCCGCTTGGGCTTCGAGCAGTACTTC
>TRBD2|TRBV9|TRBJ2-5|15|.
CASSEGLAGGETQYF
TGTGCCAGCAGCGAAGGACTAGCGGGGGGAGAGACCCAGTACTTC
>.|TRBV29-1|TRBJ2-7|12|few
CSVRPDSYEQYF
TGCAGCGTTCGCCCCGACAGCTACGAGCAGTACTTC
>TRBD2|TRBV29-1|TRBJ2-2|17|.
CSASETSGRRTGGELFF
TGCAGCGCCTCGGAGACTAGCGGGAGGAGGACGGGCGGGGAGCTGTTTTTT
>.|TRBV5-6|TRBJ1-6|12|few
CASSRGGSPLHF
TGTGCCAGCAGCCGCGGTGGTTCACCCCTCCACTTT
>TRBD2|TRBV20-1|TRBJ2-4|14|.
CSAIPSGRAEGQYF
TGCAGTGCCATCCCTAGCGGGAGGGCCGAGGGTCAATACTTC
>TRBD1|TRBV20-1|TRBJ2-5|16|.
CSASPPQTGGGKTQYF
TGCAGTGCTTCCCCCCCCCAGACAGGGGGCGGCAAGACCCAGTACTTC
>.|TRBV20-1|TRBJ2-7|13|many
CSANPGRAYEQYF
TGCAGTGCTAATCCGGGGCGAGCCTACGAGCAGTACTTC
>.|TRBV14|TRBJ2-7|13|.
CASSQGVRDTKYF
TGTGCCAGCAGCCAAGGGGTTCGAGACACTAAGTACTTC
>.|TRBV20-1|TRBJ1-2|12|few
CSARAENYGYTF
TGCAGTGCTAGAGCTGAAAACTATGGCTACACCTTC
>TRBD1|TRBV4-2|TRBJ2-2|18|.
CASSQERGQGANTGELFF
TGTGCCAGCAGCCAAGAAAGGGGACAGGGGGCGAACACCGGGGAGCTGTTTTTT
>TRBD2|TRBV3-1|TRBJ2-7|13|.
CASSGGHPYEQYF
TGTGCCAGCTCGGGGGGGCATCCCTACGAGCAGTACTTC
>TRBD1|TRBV7-9|TRBJ1-2|15|few
CASTPPGTGNYGYTF
TGTGCCAGCACTCCCCCCGGGACAGGGAACTATGGCTACACCTTC
>.|TRBV5-1|TRBJ2-2|18|.
CASSFSNSRMQNTGELFF
TGCGCCAGCAGCTTCTCGAACAGCCGCATGCAGAACACCGGGGAGCTGTTTTTT
>TRBD2|TRBV15|TRBJ2-1|17|.
CATSRDGAGGALGEQFF
TGTGCCACCAGCAGAGATGGAGCGGGAGGGGCCTTAGGTGAGCAGTTCTTC
>.|TRBV7-2|TRBJ2-7|16|.
CASSTHRERPPWEQYF
TGTGCCAGCAGCACCCACAGGGAAAGGCCTCCTTGGGAGCAGTACTTC
>.|TRBV30|TRBJ2-4|14|few
CAWGGNLAKNIQYF
TGTGCCTGGGGGGGGAACCTAGCCAAAAACATTCAGTACTTC
>.|TRBV20-1|TRBJ2-7|12|many
CSARDETTEQYF
TGCAGTGCTAGAGATGAGACCACCGAGCAGTACTTC
>.|TRBV5-1|TRBJ2-4|15|.
CASSLDVARKNIQYF
TGCGCCAGCAGCTTGGATGTGGCGAGAAAAAACATTCAGTACTTC
>TRBD2|TRBV7-9|TRBJ2-3|15|.
CASSLPSGRGDTQYF
TGTGCCAGCAGCTTACCGAGCGGGAGAGGAGATACGCAGTATTTT
>.|TRBV20-1|TRBJ2-5|15|.
CSARGGAGSIETQYF
TGCAGTGCTAGAGGTGGGGCAGGGAGTATCGAGACCCAGTACTTC